This entry is about one T cell receptor (beta chain). The clone's antigen remains unknown. Within one base of it there is no much larger clone, and no base qualities were kept. This sample was included in a study of patients and donors after allogeneic stem cell transplantation (dated by TCRdb to the early 2020s). V and J lose 3 bases and 1 base, and a span of 6 bases separates them. Including cysteine and phenylalanine, the CDR3 has 14 amino acids. Kept here is only the CDR3 DNA, which spans 42 bases and is read in frame from base 1. CDR1 MNHEY and CDR2 SMNVEV are derived from the germline V gene (reference sequence). Libraries were prepared through RT-PCR. Sequencing took place on a NextSeq 550. TCRdb itself trimmed the public reads at Q25 with fastp, ran MiXCR and retained productive beta chains. Every distinct CDR3 protein forms one entry, paired with its most common genes and DNA. The sample profile shows 800,000 to 1,000,000 distinct CDR3 sequences; over 15% of them were found once. The ten top clones hold 5% to 7.5% of the sample.

Sequencing was carried out using blood, either unsorted or a sorted T cell fraction (not recorded which). The clonotype was recovered from a human donor who was either an allogeneic HSCT recipient or a stem cell or donor lymphocyte infusion donor (not recorded which). It is not recorded whose cells these are; they may come from a transplant donor. The sequence joins TRBV27 to TRBJ2-2, with the D gene not clear enough to name. The DNA reads as follows: TGTGCCAGCAGTTTTATCCTGAACACCGGGGAGCTGTTTTTT. It translates as CASSFILNTGELFF.